The 27 T cell receptor beta chains below come from one sample, sequenced in a study of cytomegalovirus exposure and HLA in healthy donors. Clones were sequenced by immunoSEQ multiplex PCR, and TCRdb holds only the in-frame ones, with some missing. The sample contains some 230,000 clones, around 90% of which appear only once. Sequenced material: PBMCs. The source is a woman in her late teens or twenties in good health and CMV-seronegative.

This chain connects TRBV7-7 to TRBJ2-1; 13 bases are a match to TRBD2. CDR3 length: 15 amino acids. Germline CDR1 SSHAT, CDR2 FNYEAQ (reference sequence). V gave up 5 bases and J gave up 4 bases; unmatched junction bases: 2. Written as DNA, the CDR3 is TGTGCCAGCAGCCCGGGACTAGCGGGATACAATGAGCAGTTCTTC. Translated: CASSPGLAGYNEQFF.

A single count supports this clone. The chain combines TRBV6-5 with TRBJ1-4; TRBD1 might be the D (6 bases). The CDR3 sequence is 15 residues long. V was cut by 2 bases and J by 5 bases, with 12 bases left in between. The germline V gene encodes CDR1 MNHEY and CDR2 SVGAGI. The CDR3 protein is CASSYVRGKNEKLFF. As DNA, the CDR3 is TGTGCCAGCAGTTACGTCAGGGGCAAGAATGAAAAACTGTTTTTT.

This clone was detected only a few times. The gene calls are TRBV5-1 and TRBJ2-7; 8 positions match TRBD1. Germline V gene sequence: CDR1 SGHRS, CDR2 YFSETQ. There are 17 residues in the CDR3. V dropped 4 bases and J dropped 4; count of bases not matched to a gene: 16. The CDR3 protein is CASSPGLDRGGGYEQYF. Here the CDR3 DNA reads TGCGCCAGCAGCCCTGGTTTAGACAGGGGAGGAGGTTACGAGCAGTACTTC.

The chain employs TRBV29-1 and TRBJ1-1; 9 nucleotides match TRBD1. CDR3 length: 13 amino acids. With V trimmed by 2 bases and J by 4 bases, 2 bases remained unmatched. Germline V CDR1 and CDR2: SQVTM, ANQGSEA. In DNA, the CDR3 is TGCAGCGTTGAAAGGGACAGGGCCACTGAAGCTTTCTTT. Protein: CSVERDRATEAFF.

The chain links TRBV5-4 to TRBJ2-2; a possible D gene is TRBD2 (6 bases). Germline V gene lookup returns CDR1 SGHNT and CDR2 YYREEE (reference sequence). This CDR3 has 15 amino acids. V was trimmed by 1 base and J by 4 bases, leaving 11 bases between them. CDR3 in amino acids: CASSLSGSGTGELFF. CDR3 DNA sequence: TGTGCCAGCAGCTTGTCCGGGAGTGGCACCGGGGAGCTGTTTTTT. Filled out from reference TRBV5-4 and TRBJ2-2, the complete variable domain reads ETGVTQSPTHLIKTRGQQVTLRCSSQSGHNTVSWYQQALGQGPQFIFQYYREEENGRGNFPPRFSGLQFPNYSSELNVNALELDDSALYLCASSLSGSGTGELFFGEGSRLTVL.

The J gene is TRBJ1-2, the V gene TRBV19; weak D call: TRBD1 (5 bases). The CDR3 is made up of 13 amino acids. CDR1 LNHDA and CDR2 SQIVND come from the germline V gene (reference sequence). Trimming took 7 bases from V and 8 from J, leaving 17 bases between them. The CDR3 here is CASNPSRAVGYTF. The CDR3 bases are TGTGCCAGTAACCCGAGCAGGGCGGTCGGCTACACCTTC.

This rearrangement joins TRBV27 to TRBJ2-1; 10 bases agree with TRBD2. Germline V CDR1 and CDR2: MNHEY, SMNVEV (reference sequence). This CDR3 region has 18 residues. The J segment lost 8 bases and the V segment lost 4 bases, leaving 17 bases of the junction unmatched. This CDR3 reads CASSSRAGGPLGQDEQFF. CDR3 DNA sequence: TGTGCCAGCAGTTCCCGAGCGGGAGGGCCACTAGGTCAGGATGAGCAGTTCTTC.

Note on this clone: The junction departs from germline at one end; a sequencing error may be responsible. The chain links TRBV2 to TRBJ1-1, with D maybe TRBD1 (5 bases). CDR3 length: 14 residues. Germline lookup yields CDR1 SNHLY and CDR2 FYNNEI. The CDR3 coding sequence is TGTGCCAGCACCAGGGAAAAGGTGAACATTGAAGCTTTCTTT. Its translation is CASTREKVNIEAFF.

This clone was seen just once. V and J are TRBV7-8 and TRBJ1-5, with TRBD1 as a possible D gene (5 bases). Trimming pared 0 bases from V and 3 bases from J, leaving 12 bases between. In germline, CDR1 is SGHVS, CDR2 FQNEAQ. The CDR3 runs to 16 residues. CDR3 in DNA: TGTGCCAGCAGCTTAGCCCCCAGGGATTACAATCAGCCCCAGCATTTT. Translating it yields CASSLAPRDYNQPQHF.

J is TRBJ2-2 and V is TRBV11-2; D is uncertain. This CDR3 has 15 residues. Germline values: CDR1 SGHAT, CDR2 FQNNGV. Trimming shortened V by 0 bases and J by 0 bases, and 5 bases separated the two germline ends. CDR3 residues: CASSLEGANTGELFF. The CDR3 DNA reads as TGTGCCAGCAGCTTAGAAGGAGCGAACACCGGGGAGCTGTTTTTT. The full variable domain, with the rest looked up from reference TRBV11-2 and TRBJ2-2, is EAGVAQSPRYKIIEKRQSVAFWCNPISGHATLYWYQQILGQGPKLLIQFQNNGVVDDSQLPKDRFSAERLKGVDSTLKIQPAKLEDSAVYLCASSLEGANTGELFFGEGSRLTVL.

This clone came up once. The rearrangement uses TRBV7-2 and TRBJ2-7; TRBD2 agrees at 9 bases. Germline CDR1 reads SGHTA; CDR2 reads FQGNSA. The CDR3 extends over 13 amino acids. Germline trimming cut 8 bases from V and 3 bases from J; bases unmatched to any gene: 5. The CDR3 here is CASAVAGVYEQYF. CDR3 bases: TGTGCCAGCGCTGTAGCGGGAGTCTACGAGCAGTACTTC.

V gene TRBV5-6 combines with J gene TRBJ2-1; 9 bases agree with TRBD2. CDR1 and CDR2 from the germline V gene are SGHDT and YYEEEE. CDR3 length equals 15 residues. V shed 2 bases and J 8 bases; nucleotides not matched to a gene: 8. CDR3 in amino acids: CASSFGLAGFDEQFF. CDR3 nucleotides: TGTGCCAGCAGCTTTGGTCTAGCGGGATTCGATGAGCAGTTCTTC.

The chain couples TRBV5-4 to TRBJ1-2; D unclear. CDR1 and CDR2 from the germline V gene are SGHNT and YYREEE (reference sequence). The V gene lost 0 bases and the J gene lost 4 bases, with 10 bases spanning the gap. The CDR3 loop spans 14 amino acids. The CDR3 DNA is TGTGCCAGCAGCTTGGTGGGGAGCCGCTATGGCTACACCTTC. This codes for CASSLVGSRYGYTF.

The chain combines TRBV7-9 with TRBJ1-2; 7 bases map to TRBD1. The V and J ends lost 1 base and 4 bases, in that order; junction bases with no gene match: 6. There are 15 residues in the CDR3. The germline CDR1 and CDR2 sequences are SEHNR and FQNEAQ (reference sequence). CDR3 protein: CASSLGGQASYGYTF. The CDR3 DNA follows: TGTGCCAGCAGCTTAGGTGGACAGGCCAGCTATGGCTACACCTTC.

This clone was detected only a few times. The chain couples TRBV7-3 to TRBJ1-6; TRBD1 might be the D (5 bases). The germline gives CDR1 SGHTA, CDR2 FQGTGA. This CDR3 has 14 amino acids. V lost 2 bases to trimming and J lost 10 bases, with 12 bases between them. The CDR3 protein is CASSLVARESPLHF. CDR3 nucleotide sequence: TGTGCCAGCAGCTTAGTGGCCAGGGAATCACCCCTCCACTTT.

The chain joins TRBV28 to TRBJ2-7, with 16 bases matching TRBD2. Losses at the gene ends were 3 bases for V and 6 bases for J; bases not matched to a gene: 5. Germline CDR1 and CDR2: MDHEN and SYDVKM. The CDR3 has 16 amino acids. The CDR3 region is CASSLGLAGGLGEQYF. In DNA, the CDR3 is TGTGCCAGCAGTTTGGGACTAGCGGGAGGGTTGGGCGAGCAGTACTTC.

V is TRBV14 and J is TRBJ2-7, with 9 bases identical to TRBD2. J lost 3 bases, V lost 1 base, and 7 bases had no gene match. In germline, CDR1 is SGHDN, CDR2 FVKESK. The CDR3 is 16 residues long. As DNA, the CDR3 is TGTGCCAGCAGCCAAGCTAGCGGGAAGGGGGGCTACGAGCAGTACTTC. Translating gives CASSQASGKGGYEQYF.

The chain couples TRBV19 to TRBJ2-1; D remains ambiguous. The V gene lost 8 bases and the J gene lost 5 bases, with 4 bases spanning the gap. In germline, CDR1 is LNHDA, CDR2 SQIVND (reference sequence). The CDR3 has 10 residues. The CDR3 nucleotides read TGTGCCAGTGGAGACAATGAGCAGTTCTTC. Its protein is CASGDNEQFF.

This chain connects TRBV27 to TRBJ2-1, with D possibly TRBD2 on 6 matching bases. In germline, CDR1 is MNHEY, CDR2 SMNVEV (reference sequence). There are 17 residues in the CDR3. With 0 bases removed from V and 5 bases from J, the gap between germline ends came to 17 bases. CDR3 in amino acids: CASSLSRGLPVHNEQFF. CDR3 sequence (DNA): TGTGCCAGCAGTTTATCCCGCGGACTACCAGTTCACAATGAGCAGTTCTTC.

This rearrangement joins TRBV2 to TRBJ2-3; 7 bases match TRBD2. The CDR3 is 15 amino acids. The V and J ends lost 11 bases and 4 bases, in that order; junction bases with no gene match: 15. Germline V gene sequence: CDR1 SNHLY, CDR2 FYNNEI. CDR3 loop: CALRRGEGGADTQYF. The CDR3 region has the DNA TGTGCCCTTCGTCGGGGGGAGGGCGGGGCAGATACGCAGTATTTT.

This chain links TRBV4-1 with TRBJ1-1; D is unresolved. CDR3 length: 14 residues. The germline gives CDR1 MGHRA, CDR2 YSYEKL. V lost 1 base and J 6 bases, leaving 12 bases between the germline ends. CDR3: CASSQVLVHPEAFF. For the CDR3, the DNA is TGCGCCAGCAGCCAAGTTCTGGTACACCCTGAAGCTTTCTTT.

J is TRBJ2-5 and V is TRBV30, with D maybe TRBD2 (7 bases). Trimming left V 2 bases short and J 4 bases short, with 11 bases between. The CDR3 loop spans 13 amino acids. CDR1 GTSNPN and CDR2 SVGIG come from the germline V gene (reference sequence). The CDR3 is CAWSLRGGETQYF. CDR3 bases: TGTGCCTGGAGTTTGAGGGGGGGAGAGACCCAGTACTTC.

J is TRBJ1-1 and V is TRBV6-1; 7 nucleotides line up with TRBD1. There are 14 residues in the CDR3. Germline V lookup: CDR1 MNHNS, CDR2 SASEGT. V gave up 5 bases and J gave up 3 bases; unmatched junction bases: 6. CDR3: CASSQGTVYTEAFF. DNA for the CDR3: TGTGCCAGCAGTCAAGGGACAGTCTACACTGAAGCTTTCTTT.

CDR3 nucleotide sequence: TGTGCCAGCAGTTACTCGCGGGACAGGGCCTACGAGCAGTACTTC. It translates to CASSYSRDRAYEQYF. The chain couples TRBV6-6 to TRBJ2-7; 9 nucleotides align to TRBD1. Germline CDR1 reads MNHNY; CDR2 reads SVGAGI (reference sequence). Trimming took 0 bases from V and 2 from J; bases not matched to a gene: 2. The CDR3 is 15 amino acids.

This chain connects TRBV10-3 to TRBJ2-5, with 9 bases that match TRBD2. The CDR3 is made up of 15 amino acids. From germline, CDR1 is ENHRY and CDR2 SYGVKD. V shed 10 bases and J 4 bases; nucleotides not matched to a gene: 13. The CDR3 DNA is TGTGCCACCCTGGGGCGGGAGGGACGATCAGAGACCCAGTACTTC. Translation: CATLGREGRSETQYF.

The V call is TRBV5-1, the J call TRBJ1-1, with 10 bases matching TRBD1. Looked up from germline, CDR1 is SGHRS and CDR2 is YFSETQ. The V gene end was trimmed by 0 bases and the J gene end by 7 bases; junction bases not matched to a gene: 12. This CDR3 contains 17 residues. This chain's CDR3 is CASSLARTGGEFDEAFF. The CDR3 DNA reads TGCGCCAGCAGCTTGGCTAGGACAGGGGGAGAATTCGATGAAGCTTTCTTT.

The genes are TRBV29-1 and TRBJ1-2, with D possibly TRBD1 on 5 matching bases. CDR3 size: 11 residues. Deletions cut 7 bases from V and 3 bases from J, with 9 bases between. Per the germline V gene, CDR1 is SQVTM and CDR2 is ANQGSEA. This chain's CDR3 is CSGGTDYGYTF. For the CDR3, the DNA is TGCAGCGGTGGGACTGACTATGGCTACACCTTC. Looking up the rest from reference TRBV29-1 and TRBJ1-2 gives the full variable domain: SAVISQKPSRDICQRGTSLTIQCQVDSQVTMMFWYRQQPGQSLTLIATANQGSEATYESGFVIDKFPISRPNLTFSTLTVSNMSPEDSSIYLCSGGTDYGYTFGSGTRLTVV.